This TCR beta chain was documented in a study of CD8 T cells in Susac syndrome. With random hexamers, 0.5 to 1 ug RNA was reverse transcribed. Across 54 Vbeta and 13 Jbeta, TCR beta CDR3 was amplified with immunoSEQ multiplex PCR. TCRdb fed the immunoSEQ multiplex PCR reads into MiXCR, producing one record per CDR3 protein. The profile shows 110,000 or so distinct CDR3 sequences, 92% of them singletons. CD8+ and CD4+ T cells from blood underwent TCR beta sequencing, which was carried out in a high-throughput format. Negative isolation was applied to CD8+ and CD4+ T cells, and FACS enrichment was applied to TEMRA cells. Germline values: CDR1 SGHAT, CDR2 FQDESV (reference sequence). This CDR3 spans 15 amino acids. The ends were cut back, 1 base at V and 3 bases at J, with 9 bases in the middle.

The specimen was CD4+ T cells from PBMCs. The sequence came from a human donor in good health. This rearrangement joins TRBV11-1 to TRBJ2-2, with a possible D match to TRBD1 (5 bases). The CDR3 DNA reads TGTGCCAGCAGCTTAGGACAGATATACACCGGGGAGCTGTTTTTT. It encodes CASSLGQIYTGELFF.